The 13 T cell receptor beta chains below come from one sample, sequenced in a study of T and B cells in COVID-19 patients. Each TRB amplification used roughly 220-550 ng of genomic DNA from blood. TRB rearrangements were amplified by multiplex PCR with BIOMED2 TRB-A/B primers. A single record per CDR3 protein comes from TCRdb applying MiXCR to the multiplex PCR reads. The sample has thousands of distinct CDR3 sequences, about 29% seen once; the top ten hold roughly 72%. The sequenced sample was blood. These receptors were collected from a human donor with active COVID-19.

This clonotype came up a few times. The chain links TRBV14 to TRBJ2-1; 15 nucleotides agree with TRBD2. The V gene's germline CDR1 is SGHDN and CDR2 FVKESK. The CDR3 sequence is 17 residues long. Trimming cost V 0 bases and J 7 bases; bases outside gene matches: 4. The CDR3 bases are TGTGCCAGCAGCCAAGATTTTGGACTAGCGGGAGGGAATGAGCAGTTCTTC. Translated, it gives CASSQDFGLAGGNEQFF.

In its sample, this clonotype was seen a few times. The genes are TRBV28 and TRBJ2-7, with D maybe TRBD2 (7 bases). Germline V lookup: CDR1 MDHEN, CDR2 SYDVKM. The CDR3 sequence is 14 residues long. The germline V and J ends were trimmed by 2 bases and 6 bases, with 14 bases remaining between them. CDR3 residues: CASSLSAGAVEQYF. For the CDR3, the DNA is TGTGCCAGCAGTTTAAGCGCGGGGGCGGTCGAGCAGTACTTC.

This clonotype is medium-sized within its sample. This rearrangement joins TRBV7-2 to TRBJ1-3, with 8 bases aligning to TRBD1. Germline CDR1 reads SGHTA; CDR2 reads FQGNSA. The CDR3 has 16 residues. The trim removed 5 bases at V and 3 bases at J, leaving 9 bases unmatched. The CDR3 here is CASSQRQGLSGNTIYF. The CDR3 DNA reads as TGTGCCAGCAGCCAGAGACAGGGGCTAAGTGGAAACACCATATATTTT.

This clonotype has only a few counts. This chain joins TRBV6-2 or TRBV6-3 and TRBJ1-2; D is unclear. The length of the CDR3 is 12 residues. The V gene lost 1 base and the J gene lost 7 bases, with 7 bases spanning the gap. Germline V CDR1 and CDR2: MNHEY, SVGEGT. CDR3 loop: CASSYFAGGYTF. CDR3 nucleotide sequence: TGTGCCAGCAGTTACTTTGCGGGTGGCTACACCTTC.

This chain connects TRBV9 to TRBJ2-7; 8 bases map to TRBD1. The ends lost 3 bases at V and 5 bases at J; junction bases unmatched: 4. The CDR3 spans 13 residues. Per the germline V gene, CDR1 is SGDLS and CDR2 is YYNGEE. Here the CDR3 reads CASSATDRDEQYF. CDR3 DNA sequence: TGTGCCAGCAGCGCAACGGACAGGGACGAGCAGTACTTC.

The chain links TRBV5-5 to TRBJ1-1; tentative D call: TRBD1 (5 bases). The CDR3 totals 15 residues. The germline V and J ends were trimmed by 5 bases and 1 base, with 15 bases remaining between them. Germline V gives CDR1 SGHKS, CDR2 YYEKEE (reference sequence). For the CDR3, the DNA is TGTGCCAGCAGGAACACCAGGGTCGGGAACACTGAAGCTTTCTTT. It encodes CASRNTRVGNTEAFF. Using reference TRBV5-5 and TRBJ1-1 for the parts outside the CDR3, the full variable domain is DAGVTQSPTHLIKTRGQQVTLRCSPISGHKSVSWYQQVLGQGPQFIFQYYEKEERGRGNFPDRFSARQFPNYSSELNVNALLLGDSALYLCASRNTRVGNTEAFFGQGTRLTVV.

In regard to this clonotype: A much larger clonotype is one base distant, so this may be a read error. The J gene is TRBJ2-5, the V gene TRBV15; the D is unclear. Trimming removed 11 bases at V and 4 bases at J, with 11 bases between. CDR3 length equals 11 residues. Looked up from germline, CDR1 is LNHNV and CDR2 is YYDKDF (reference sequence). The DNA for the CDR3 is TGTGCCCCCTGGCGACGAGAGACCCAGTACTTC. It yields the protein CAPWRRETQYF.

With regard to this clonotype: Germline and junction disagree at one end, which may indicate a read error. The CDR3 sequence is CASSHSIQGQGYEQYF. Here the CDR3 DNA reads TGCGCCAGCAGCCACTCCATACAGGGACAGGGGTACGAGCAGTACTTC. This chain joins TRBV5-5 and TRBJ2-7, with 10 bases aligning to TRBD1. Germline CDR1 is SGHKS and CDR2 is YYEKEE (reference sequence). The CDR3 contains 16 residues. Supplemented by reference TRBV5-5 and TRBJ2-7, the full variable domain reads DAGVTQSPTHLIKTRGQQVTLRCSPISGHKSVSWYQQVLGQGPQFIFQYYEKEERGRGNFPDRFSARQFPNYSSELNVNALLLGDSALYLCASSHSIQGQGYEQYFGPGTRLTVT.

This clonotype is classed as large. The CDR3 sequence is CSVPPGWDYEQYF. The CDR3 DNA reads as TGCAGCGTCCCCCCGGGGTGGGACTACGAGCAGTACTTC. The chain is built from TRBV29-1 and TRBJ2-7; the D gene is possibly TRBD2 (5 bases). CDR1 SQVTM and CDR2 ANQGSEA come from the germline V gene. V lost 6 bases, J lost 3 bases, and 15 bases lay in between. CDR3 length: 13 amino acids.

V is TRBV27 and J is TRBJ2-1, with 16 bases lining up with TRBD2. J gave up 5 bases and V 6 bases, and 7 bases lay outside the gene matches. The germline V gene encodes CDR1 MNHEY and CDR2 SMNVEV (reference sequence). The CDR3 is 17 residues long. CDR3 sequence reads: CASRSGLAGGPDNEQFF. The CDR3 bases are TGTGCCAGCAGATCGGGACTAGCGGGAGGGCCTGACAATGAGCAGTTCTTC.

This clonotype qualifies as medium-sized. CDR3 nucleotides: TGTGCCAGCAGTTTCACCGGGATTCAGCCCCAGCATTTT. This sequence encodes CASSFTGIQPQHF. This sequence joins TRBV27 and TRBJ1-5; D not resolved. Looked up from germline, CDR1 is MNHEY and CDR2 is SMNVEV (reference sequence). Trimming pared 3 bases from V and 6 bases from J, leaving 9 bases between. CDR3 length: 13 amino acids.

V gene TRBV18 combines with J gene TRBJ1-1, with TRBD1 matching 7 bases. The CDR3 is made up of 16 amino acids. V was clipped by 0 bases and J by 5 bases; unmatched bases: 9. The V gene's germline CDR1 is KGHSH and CDR2 LQKENI. CDR3 bases: TGTGCCAGCTCACCACCGAAGGGGGCGGGCGGAACTGAAGCTTTCTTT. It specifies CASSPPKGAGGTEAFF.

In its sample, this clonotype was seen a few times. This chain connects TRBV10-3 to TRBJ2-3; tentatively, D is TRBD2 (6 bases). V lost 8 bases and J 0 bases, leaving 15 bases between the germline ends. There are 15 residues in the CDR3. The germline gives CDR1 ENHRY, CDR2 SYGVKD. CDR3 in amino acids: CAIGRESSSTDTQYF. CDR3 nucleotides: TGTGCCATCGGACGGGAGAGTTCTAGCACAGATACGCAGTATTTT.